Following are 21 T cell receptor beta chains from one sample sequenced in a study of blood T cells in healthy people across ages. Primed by a sample-barcoded 5' primer and a J-beta primer mix, a second PCR proceeded for about 7 to 12 cycles. Each CDR3 protein gets one entry after TCRdb re-called the 5' RACE reads with MiXCR. The table shows about 930,000 distinct CDR3 sequences, with roughly 29% occurring only once. The same sample was also studied in work on T cells of mothers and their children.

Sequenced material: blood. The source is a woman between 40 and 55 years old in good health.

This chain uses TRBV24-1 with TRBJ1-4; 8 bases agree with TRBD1. The V and J ends lost 3 bases and 3 bases, in that order; junction bases with no gene match: 2. This CDR3 comprises 15 residues. Germline-derived CDR1 and CDR2 are KGHDR and SFDVKD. CDR3 residues: CATSDGTGSNEKLFF. The CDR3 DNA follows: TGTGCCACCAGTGATGGGACAGGATCTAATGAAAAACTGTTTTTT.

The rearrangement joins TRBV7-2 to TRBJ2-1; 7 positions agree with TRBD1. The junction had 7 bases not matched to a gene; V was cut back by 2 bases and J by 6 bases. CDR1 and CDR2 (germline): SGHTA, FQGNSA. The CDR3 length is 15 residues. CDR3 nucleotide sequence: TGTGCCAGCAGCTTATGGCAGGGGGAATCCAATGAGCAGTTCTTC. Its protein product is CASSLWQGESNEQFF.

This clonotype was seen more than once but under ten times. V and J are TRBV6-2 or TRBV6-3 and TRBJ1-2; 7 bases map to TRBD1. V gave up 6 bases and J gave up 3 bases; unmatched junction bases: 7. The germline gives CDR1 MNHEY, CDR2 SVGEGT. This CDR3 region has 14 residues. The CDR3 sequence: CASSPGTAYYGYTF. The CDR3 nucleotides read TGTGCCAGCAGCCCCGGGACAGCGTACTATGGCTACACCTTC.

The V and J genes are TRBV3-1 and TRBJ1-2, with 8 bases matching TRBD1. Germline-derived CDR1 and CDR2 are LGHDT and YNNKEL (reference sequence). Germline trimming cut 2 bases from V and 8 bases from J; bases unmatched to any gene: 7. The CDR3 runs to 14 residues. The DNA for the CDR3 is TGTGCCAGCAGCCAAATGCAGGGGGCGGAAGGCTACACCTTC. It translates to CASSQMQGAEGYTF.

The chain recombines TRBV20-1 with TRBJ1-6; tentatively, D is TRBD1 (5 bases). The germline V and J ends were trimmed by 1 base and 0 bases, with 7 bases remaining between them. This CDR3 has 15 amino acids. Germline V gene lookup returns CDR1 DFQATT and CDR2 SNEGSKA (reference sequence). The CDR3 nucleotides read TGCAGTGCTAGAGTTGGGACCTCCTATAATTCACCCCTCCACTTT. Its protein is CSARVGTSYNSPLHF.

The sample holds a few counts of this clonotype. J is TRBJ2-2 and V is TRBV27; unclear D gene. Germline assignment: CDR1 MNHEY and CDR2 SMNVEV (reference sequence). The CDR3 covers 12 residues. Trimming stripped 3 bases from V and 6 bases from J, with 5 bases between. As DNA, the CDR3 is TGTGCCAGCAGTTTTGCGTCCGGGGAGCTGTTTTTT. This sequence encodes CASSFASGELFF.

The V and J genes are TRBV4-3 and TRBJ1-1; 7 nucleotides agree with TRBD1. CDR3 length: 15 amino acids. With V trimmed by 1 base and J by 10 bases, 12 bases remained unmatched. The germline V gene has CDR1 LGHNA and CDR2 YSLEER. CDR3: CASSQGGTASRGAFF. CDR3 coding DNA: TGCGCCAGCAGCCAAGGGGGGACAGCAAGTAGGGGAGCTTTCTTT.

J is TRBJ1-6 and V is TRBV12-3 or TRBV12-4, with TRBD1 as a possible D gene (5 bases). The CDR3 has 15 residues. V was shortened by 5 bases and J by 8 bases, with 16 bases between the two germline ends. The CDR3 loop reads CASSPGGGRDSPLHF. CDR3 DNA: TGTGCCAGCAGTCCTGGGGGGGGAAGAGATTCACCCCTCCACTTT.

This chain uses TRBV5-1 with TRBJ2-1; D remains ambiguous. CDR3 length: 13 residues. Trimming took off 2 bases at V and 5 bases at J, with 8 bases between the two ends. Per germline, CDR1 SGHRS and CDR2 YFSETQ. The CDR3 DNA reads TGCGCCAGCAGCTTCGAACTACACAATGAGCAGTTCTTC. Translated: CASSFELHNEQFF.

The chain joins TRBV7-9 to TRBJ2-7; D is unresolved. Trimming stripped 6 bases from V and 2 bases from J, with 11 bases between. This CDR3 spans 13 amino acids. Germline values: CDR1 SEHNR, CDR2 FQNEAQ (reference sequence). DNA for the CDR3: TGTGCCAGCAGTCGAGACCGTCCCTACGAGCAGTACTTC. It is translated as CASSRDRPYEQYF.

This clonotype was counted only a few times. The chain uses TRBV3-1 and TRBJ1-1, with D perhaps matching TRBD1 (6 bases). Trimming stripped 4 bases from V and 12 bases from J, with 18 bases between. This CDR3 comprises 13 residues. Germline V gene data show CDR1 as LGHDT and CDR2 as YNNKEL (reference sequence). CDR3: CASSPTGRGPTFF. DNA of the CDR3: TGTGCCAGCAGCCCCACAGGGAGGGGTCCAACTTTCTTT.

The V call is TRBV30, the J call TRBJ1-3, with D tentatively TRBD1 (6 bases). Trimming took off 2 bases at V and 0 bases at J, with 14 bases between the two ends. This CDR3 region has 16 residues. Germline V gives CDR1 GTSNPN, CDR2 SVGIG (reference sequence). The CDR3 DNA sequence: TGTGCCTGGAGTCCTTTGGACAGCTCCTCTGGAAACACCATATATTTT. This sequence encodes CAWSPLDSSSGNTIYF.

The table lists this clonotype with a count of one. The chain links TRBV5-4 to TRBJ1-6; D is ambiguous. Looked up from germline, CDR1 is SGHNT and CDR2 is YYREEE (reference sequence). The CDR3 extends over 16 amino acids. V was pared by 0 bases and J by 0 bases, with 7 bases between. CDR3 residues: CASSLGHGSYNSPLHF. CDR3 DNA: TGTGCCAGCAGCTTGGGGCACGGCTCCTATAATTCACCCCTCCACTTT.

V and J are TRBV10-3 and TRBJ2-7, with D unresolved. The end of the DNA aligns better with TRBJ2-5, so the J call may be wrong. Germline V gene sequence: CDR1 ENHRY, CDR2 SYGVKD. This CDR3 is 11 amino acids long. The CDR3 DNA reads as TGTGCCATCAGTGTGCAAAAGACCCAGTACTTC. This sequence encodes CAISVQKTQYF.

The chain has TRBV20-1 and TRBJ2-2; maybe TRBD2 (6 bases). The CDR3 covers 17 residues. Germline CDR1 and CDR2: DFQATT and SNEGSKA (reference sequence). V dropped 0 bases and J dropped 0 bases, with 14 bases sitting between them. CDR3 sequence (DNA): TGCAGTGCTAGAGATCTAGCGACCCTAGCGAACACCGGGGAGCTGTTTTTT. This encodes CSARDLATLANTGELFF.

CDR3 residues: CASRHERQYGETQYF. As DNA, the CDR3 is TGTGCCAGCAGGCACGAGAGACAGTATGGGGAGACCCAGTACTTC. The V and J genes are TRBV28 and TRBJ2-5; a weak D match, TRBD1 (5 bases). V was clipped by 6 bases and J by 5 bases, with 19 bases between them. The germline V gene encodes CDR1 MDHEN and CDR2 SYDVKM. The CDR3 is 15 amino acids.

This clonotype has more than one count but fewer than ten. The chain joins TRBV5-1 to TRBJ2-7; TRBD1 aligns across 7 bases. Trimming removed 1 base from V and 2 bases from J; junction bases left unmatched: 3. The CDR3 contains 14 residues. Per the germline V gene, CDR1 is SGHRS and CDR2 is YFSETQ. The CDR3 sequence: CASSLWQGAYEQYF. CDR3 sequence (DNA): TGCGCCAGCAGCTTGTGGCAGGGGGCCTACGAGCAGTACTTC.

The chain combines TRBV10-3 with TRBJ1-1, with D possibly TRBD1 on 6 matching bases. Trimming left V 0 bases short and J 4 bases short, with 12 bases between. The germline V gene has CDR1 ENHRY and CDR2 SYGVKD. CDR3 length: 15 amino acids. This chain's CDR3 is CAISESGGVSTEAFF. The CDR3 DNA reads TGTGCCATCAGTGAGTCTGGGGGCGTCTCCACTGAAGCTTTCTTT.

The genes are TRBV29-1 and TRBJ1-4; no firm D call. V was clipped by 3 bases and J by 11 bases, with 13 bases between them. Germline V gene sequence: CDR1 SQVTM, CDR2 ANQGSEA. This CDR3 contains 12 residues. The CDR3 DNA reads as TGCAGCGTTGAGGGGATGGGGAAGAAACTGTTTTTT. This encodes CSVEGMGKKLFF.

A few counts support this clonotype. The chain combines TRBV2 with TRBJ1-2; 10 bases align to TRBD1. Trimming at V came to 5 bases and at J to 6 bases, leaving 9 bases not matched to a gene. The CDR3 covers 15 residues. Germline V gene data show CDR1 as SNHLY and CDR2 as FYNNEI. The CDR3 reads CASSRDRGTLHGYTF. In nucleotides, the CDR3 is TGTGCCAGCAGTAGGGACAGGGGAACACTGCATGGCTACACCTTC.

The chain joins TRBV20-1 to TRBJ2-7; either TRBD1 or TRBD2 may fit D (5 bases each). CDR1 and CDR2 (germline): DFQATT, SNEGSKA (reference sequence). Deletions cut 6 bases from V and 3 bases from J, with 15 bases between. The CDR3 contains 13 residues. CDR3 protein: CSAPRGGHYEQYF. CDR3 DNA sequence: TGCAGTGCGCCCCGGGGCGGCCACTACGAGCAGTACTTC.